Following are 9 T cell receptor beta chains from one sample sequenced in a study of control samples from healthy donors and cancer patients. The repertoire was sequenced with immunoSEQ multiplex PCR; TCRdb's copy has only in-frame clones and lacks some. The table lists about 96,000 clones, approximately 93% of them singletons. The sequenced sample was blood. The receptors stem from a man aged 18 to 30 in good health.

The CDR3 is CASSTVSPNYGYTF. The CDR3 nucleotides read TGTGCCAGTAGTACAGTCTCCCCTAACTATGGCTACACCTTC. The genes are TRBV19 and TRBJ1-2; no firm D call. Germline V gene lookup returns CDR1 LNHDA and CDR2 SQIVND (reference sequence). The CDR3 loop spans 14 amino acids. Trimming took off 4 bases at V and 0 bases at J, with 9 bases between the two ends.

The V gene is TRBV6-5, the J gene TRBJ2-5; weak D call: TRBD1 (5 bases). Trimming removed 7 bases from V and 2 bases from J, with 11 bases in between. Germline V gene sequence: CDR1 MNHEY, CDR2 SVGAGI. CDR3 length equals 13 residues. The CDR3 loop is CASKGHLQETQYF. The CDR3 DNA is TGTGCCAGCAAGGGGCATCTACAAGAGACCCAGTACTTC.

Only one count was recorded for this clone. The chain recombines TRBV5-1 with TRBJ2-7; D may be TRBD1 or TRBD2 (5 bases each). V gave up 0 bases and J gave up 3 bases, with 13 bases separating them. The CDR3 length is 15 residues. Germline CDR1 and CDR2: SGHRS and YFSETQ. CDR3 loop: CASSLVTGASYEQYF. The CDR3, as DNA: TGCGCCAGCAGCTTGGTGACCGGGGCGAGCTACGAGCAGTACTTC.

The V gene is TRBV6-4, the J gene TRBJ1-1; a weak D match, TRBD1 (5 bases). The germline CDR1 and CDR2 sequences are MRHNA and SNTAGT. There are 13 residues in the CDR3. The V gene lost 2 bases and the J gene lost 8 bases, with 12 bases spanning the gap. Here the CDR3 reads CASSDGAAGEAFF. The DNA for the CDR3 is TGTGCCAGCAGTGACGGGGCGGCAGGGGAAGCTTTCTTT.

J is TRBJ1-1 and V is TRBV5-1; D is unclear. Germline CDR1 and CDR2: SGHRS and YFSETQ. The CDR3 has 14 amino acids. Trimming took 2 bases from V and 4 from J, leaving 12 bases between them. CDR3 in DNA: TGCGCCAGCAGCTTTTCGGAGGGCTTCACTGAAGCTTTCTTT. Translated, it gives CASSFSEGFTEAFF.

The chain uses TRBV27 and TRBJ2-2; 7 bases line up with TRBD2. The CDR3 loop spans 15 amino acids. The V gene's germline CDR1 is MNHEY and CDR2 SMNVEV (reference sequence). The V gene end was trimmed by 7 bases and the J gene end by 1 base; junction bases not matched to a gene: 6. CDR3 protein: CASTWTRKNTGELFF. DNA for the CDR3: TGTGCCAGCACTTGGACTAGAAAGAACACCGGGGAGCTGTTTTTT.

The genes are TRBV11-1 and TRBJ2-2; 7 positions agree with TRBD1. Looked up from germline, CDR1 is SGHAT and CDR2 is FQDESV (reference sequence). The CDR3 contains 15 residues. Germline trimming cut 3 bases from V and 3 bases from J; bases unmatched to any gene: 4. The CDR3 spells CASSFGQGDTGELFF. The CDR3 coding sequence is TGTGCCAGCAGCTTCGGGCAGGGGGACACCGGGGAGCTGTTTTTT.

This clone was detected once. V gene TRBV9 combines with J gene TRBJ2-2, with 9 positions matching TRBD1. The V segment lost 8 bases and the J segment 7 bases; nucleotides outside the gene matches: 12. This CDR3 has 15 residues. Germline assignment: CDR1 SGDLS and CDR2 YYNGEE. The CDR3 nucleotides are TGTGCCAGTGGGGGCCCGGGACAGGGAATCGGGGAGCTGTTTTTT. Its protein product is CASGGPGQGIGELFF.

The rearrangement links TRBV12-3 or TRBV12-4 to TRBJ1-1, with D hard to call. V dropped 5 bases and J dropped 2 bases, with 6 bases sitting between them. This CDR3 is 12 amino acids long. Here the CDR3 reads CASSLENTEAFF. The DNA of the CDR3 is TGTGCCAGCAGTCTCGAAAACACTGAAGCTTTCTTT.